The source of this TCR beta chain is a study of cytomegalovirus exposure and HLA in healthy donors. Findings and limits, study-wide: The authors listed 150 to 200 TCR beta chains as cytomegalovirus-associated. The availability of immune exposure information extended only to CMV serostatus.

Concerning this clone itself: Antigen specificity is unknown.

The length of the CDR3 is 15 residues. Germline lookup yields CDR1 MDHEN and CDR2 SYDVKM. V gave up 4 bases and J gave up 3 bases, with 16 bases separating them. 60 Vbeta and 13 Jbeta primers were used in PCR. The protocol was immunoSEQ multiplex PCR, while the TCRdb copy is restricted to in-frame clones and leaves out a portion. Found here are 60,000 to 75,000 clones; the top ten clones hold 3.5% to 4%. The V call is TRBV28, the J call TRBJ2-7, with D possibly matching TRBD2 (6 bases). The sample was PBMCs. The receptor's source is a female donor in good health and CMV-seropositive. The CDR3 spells CASSSRDLANYEQYF. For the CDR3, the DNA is TGTGCCAGCAGTTCCCGGGACCTAGCGAACTACGAGCAGTACTTC. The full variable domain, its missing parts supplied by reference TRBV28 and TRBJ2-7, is DVKVTQSSRYLVKRTGEKVFLECVQDMDHENMFWYRQDPGLGLRLIYFSYDVKMKEKGDIPEGYSVSREKKERFSLILESASTNQTSMYLCASSSRDLANYEQYFGPGTRLTVT.